This T cell receptor beta chain was found in a study of T cell changes during pregnancy in multiple sclerosis. Germline V gene sequence: CDR1 LNHDA, CDR2 SQIVND (reference sequence). Trimming at V came to 5 bases and at J to 0 bases, leaving 7 bases not matched to a gene. This CDR3 has 16 residues. Sequenced by immunoSEQ multiplex PCR; TCRdb stores in-frame clones only, minus some. Here the sample spans around 48,000 clones, 85% to 95% being singletons. The chain joins TRBV19 to TRBJ2-1; 7 positions match TRBD2. The source material was CD4+ T cells from peripheral blood mononuclear cells, sampled in the third trimester of pregnancy. This sequence originates from a female donor with multiple sclerosis, enrolled in a pregnancy study. The CDR3 sequence: CASSPERGSSYNEQFF. CDR3 in DNA: TGTGCCAGTAGTCCTGAGCGGGGAAGCTCCTACAATGAGCAGTTCTTC.